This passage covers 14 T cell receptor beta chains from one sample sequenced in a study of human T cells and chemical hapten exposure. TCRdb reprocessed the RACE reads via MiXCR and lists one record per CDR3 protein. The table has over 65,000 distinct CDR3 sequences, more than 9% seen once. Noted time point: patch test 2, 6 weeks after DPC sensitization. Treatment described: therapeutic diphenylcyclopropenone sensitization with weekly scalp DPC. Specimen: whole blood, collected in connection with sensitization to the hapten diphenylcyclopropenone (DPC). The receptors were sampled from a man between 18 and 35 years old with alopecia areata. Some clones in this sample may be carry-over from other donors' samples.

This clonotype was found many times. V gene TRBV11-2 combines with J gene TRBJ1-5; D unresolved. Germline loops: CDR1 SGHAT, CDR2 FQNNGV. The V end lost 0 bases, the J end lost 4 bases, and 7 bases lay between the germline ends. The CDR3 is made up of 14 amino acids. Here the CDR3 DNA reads TGTGCCAGCAGCTTAGATCTAGGGAATCAGCCCCAGCATTTT. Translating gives CASSLDLGNQPQHF.

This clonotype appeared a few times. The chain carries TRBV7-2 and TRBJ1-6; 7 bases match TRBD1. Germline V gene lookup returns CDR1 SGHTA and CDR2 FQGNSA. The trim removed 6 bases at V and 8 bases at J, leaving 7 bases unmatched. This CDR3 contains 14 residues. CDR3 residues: CASRTGQEYSPLHF. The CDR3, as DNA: TGTGCCAGCAGGACCGGACAGGAGTATTCACCCCTCCACTTT.

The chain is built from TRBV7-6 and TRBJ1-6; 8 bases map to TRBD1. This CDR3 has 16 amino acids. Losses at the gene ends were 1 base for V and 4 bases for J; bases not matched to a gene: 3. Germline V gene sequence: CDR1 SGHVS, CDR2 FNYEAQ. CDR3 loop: CASSLDRGAYNSPLHF. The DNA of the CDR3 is TGTGCCAGCAGCTTAGACAGGGGGGCATATAATTCACCCCTCCACTTT.

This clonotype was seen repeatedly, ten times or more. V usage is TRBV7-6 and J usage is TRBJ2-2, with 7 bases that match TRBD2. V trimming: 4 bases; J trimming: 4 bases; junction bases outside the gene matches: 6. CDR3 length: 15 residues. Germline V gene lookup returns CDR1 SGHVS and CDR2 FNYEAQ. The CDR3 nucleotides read TGTGCCAGCAGCTGGGAGGGTTCGGGCACCGGGGAGCTGTTTTTT. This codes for CASSWEGSGTGELFF. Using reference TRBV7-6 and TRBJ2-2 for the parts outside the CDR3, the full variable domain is GAGVSQSPRYKVTKRGQDVALRCDPISGHVSLYWYRQALGQGPEFLTYFNYEAQQDKSGLPNDRFSAERPEGSISTLTIQRTEQRDSAMYRCASSWEGSGTGELFFGEGSRLTVL.

As DNA, the CDR3 is TGTGCCAGCTCCTCATCGGGAGCAGATACGCAGTATTTT. It specifies CASSSSGADTQYF. This chain joins TRBV18 and TRBJ2-3; D might be TRBD2 (6 bases). Germline CDR1 reads KGHSH; CDR2 reads LQKENI. The germline V and J ends were trimmed by 6 bases and 4 bases, with 11 bases remaining between them. CDR3 length: 13 residues.

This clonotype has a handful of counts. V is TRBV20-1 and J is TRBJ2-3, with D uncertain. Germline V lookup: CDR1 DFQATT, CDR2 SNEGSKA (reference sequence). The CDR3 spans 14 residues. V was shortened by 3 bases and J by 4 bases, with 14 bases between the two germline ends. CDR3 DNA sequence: TGCAGTGCTAGTGGACGACAAATGCCAGATACGCAGTATTTT. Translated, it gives CSASGRQMPDTQYF.

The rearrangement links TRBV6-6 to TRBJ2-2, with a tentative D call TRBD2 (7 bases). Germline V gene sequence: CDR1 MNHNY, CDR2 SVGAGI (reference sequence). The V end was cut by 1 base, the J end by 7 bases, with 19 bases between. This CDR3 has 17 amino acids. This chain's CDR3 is CASSYLVGGLRNGELFF. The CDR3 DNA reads TGTGCCAGCAGTTACTTAGTCGGGGGGCTGAGAAACGGGGAGCTGTTTTTT.

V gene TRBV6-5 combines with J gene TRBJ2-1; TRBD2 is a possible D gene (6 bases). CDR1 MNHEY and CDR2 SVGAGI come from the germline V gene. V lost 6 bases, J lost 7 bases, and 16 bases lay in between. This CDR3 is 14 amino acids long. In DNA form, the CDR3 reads TGTGCCAGCAGAACCGGGACTTCCACGAATGAGCAGTTCTTC. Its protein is CASRTGTSTNEQFF.

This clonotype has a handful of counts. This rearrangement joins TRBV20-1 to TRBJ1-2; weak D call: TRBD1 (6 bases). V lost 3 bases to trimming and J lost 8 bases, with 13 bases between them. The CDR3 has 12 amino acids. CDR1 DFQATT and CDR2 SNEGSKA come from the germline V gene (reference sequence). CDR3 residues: CSASSGASGYTF. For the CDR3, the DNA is TGCAGTGCTAGCTCAGGGGCCTCCGGCTACACCTTC.

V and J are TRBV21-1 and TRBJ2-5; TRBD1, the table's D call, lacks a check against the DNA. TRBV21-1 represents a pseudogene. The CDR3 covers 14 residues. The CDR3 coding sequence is TGTGCCAGCAGCACCGACAGGGGTGAGGAGACCCAGTACTTC. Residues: CASSTDRGEETQYF.

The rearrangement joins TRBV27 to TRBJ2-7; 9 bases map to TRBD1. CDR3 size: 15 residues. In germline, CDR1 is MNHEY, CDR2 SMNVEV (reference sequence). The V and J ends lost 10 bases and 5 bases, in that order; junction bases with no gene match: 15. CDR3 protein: CATKPEVQGANEQYF. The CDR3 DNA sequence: TGTGCCACCAAGCCCGAGGTACAGGGGGCAAACGAGCAGTACTTC.

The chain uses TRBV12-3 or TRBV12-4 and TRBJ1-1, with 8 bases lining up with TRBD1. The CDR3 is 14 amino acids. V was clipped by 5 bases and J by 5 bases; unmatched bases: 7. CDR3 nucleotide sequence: TGTGCCAGCAGTCCCGACAGGGGTGGAACTGAAGCTTTCTTT. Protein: CASSPDRGGTEAFF.

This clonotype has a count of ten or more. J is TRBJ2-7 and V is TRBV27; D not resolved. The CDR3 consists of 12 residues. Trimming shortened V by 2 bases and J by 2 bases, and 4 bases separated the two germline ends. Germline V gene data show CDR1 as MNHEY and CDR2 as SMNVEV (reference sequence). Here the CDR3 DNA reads TGTGCCAGCAGTTTAGCAGCCTACGAGCAGTACGTC. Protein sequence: CASSLAAYEQYV.

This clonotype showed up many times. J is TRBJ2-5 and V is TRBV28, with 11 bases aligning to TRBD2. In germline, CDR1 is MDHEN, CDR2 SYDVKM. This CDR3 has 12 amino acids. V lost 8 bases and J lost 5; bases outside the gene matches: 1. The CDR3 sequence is CASGTSGETQYF. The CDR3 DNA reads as TGTGCCAGCGGGACTAGCGGCGAGACCCAGTACTTC.